This TCR beta chain was identified during a study of glioma-infiltrating T cells after dendritic cell vaccination. Time point noted: after dendritic cell vaccination, including at tumor progression/relapse. The method was immunoSEQ multiplex PCR; TCRdb's version includes in-frame clones alone and lacks a portion of them. Here the sample spans 50,000 to 65,000 clones, roughly 84% being singletons. The CDR3 is 14 amino acids. Per germline, CDR1 KGHSH and CDR2 LQKENI. The V end lost 3 bases, the J end lost 1 base, and 9 bases lay between the germline ends. The receptor was isolated from a human donor with glioblastoma. V gene TRBV18 combines with J gene TRBJ1-1; tentatively, D is TRBD1 (5 bases). Source: blood, taken after dendritic cell vaccination. The CDR3 nucleotides read TGTGCCAGCTCACCGGGCCAGGGGAACACTGAAGCTTTCTTT. Translated: CASSPGQGNTEAFF.